This T cell receptor (beta chain) is drawn from a study of T cells in Graves' hyperthyroidism and ophthalmopathy. Whole-study findings and limits: Ophthalmopathy was distinguished from stable hyperthyroidism by 13 V-J signatures.

Trimming pared 7 bases from V and 2 bases from J, leaving 8 bases between. The CDR3 is 11 amino acids. The germline gives CDR1 DFQATT, CDR2 SNEGSKA (reference sequence). There are many counts of this clonotype. What it binds is not known. The diagnoses drew upon clinical symptoms, serum thyroxine and TRAb, thyroid ultrasound and orbital computed tomography. The source material, RNA transcripts, was used to amplify TCR beta CDR3 regions. Initially, a first-round RT-PCR of the TCR CDR3 employed the HTBI primer set. TCRdb called the multiplex PCR reads again in MiXCR, with one record for every CDR3 protein. Among more than 500,000 distinct CDR3 sequences listed, roughly 46% were seen once.

The V and J genes are TRBV20-1 and TRBJ2-5; D perhaps matches TRBD2 (5 bases). Sequencing was performed on peripheral blood or thyroid tissue (not recorded which). The receptor was isolated from an adult woman with Graves' disease, either hyperthyroidism or ophthalmopathy (not recorded which). In DNA form, the CDR3 reads TGCAGTGGGACTTTACAAGAGACCCAGTACTTC. Residues: CSGTLQETQYF.